This entry concerns a single T cell receptor (beta chain). The antigen it binds to is not known. No base quality values were provided; no much bigger clone lies one nucleotide off. This specimen belongs to a study of blood T cells in healthy people across ages (dated by TCRdb to the mid-2010s). Broadly, across the study: In model experiments, template switching captured roughly one uniquely barcoded TCR beta cDNA molecule for every two T cells. Using deep sequencing normalized with unique cDNA molecular identifiers, the study measured how TCR beta repertoire diversity changes with age. Four age groups were formed from the donors: young (average approximately 16 years), middle-aged (around 40), aged (roughly 56) and long-lived (less than 85). To avoid experimental bias, donors of different ages were randomly spread across the sequencing lanes. Using the same blood draw, the study looked at two additional independent replicas of 1 million unique cDNA reads for two donors, one aged 18 to 30 and the other aged 80 or older. General conclusions and limits of the study: Conclusive comparison of naive and antigen-experienced compartments was prevented by the profiling of bulk unsorted PBMCs. Donor CMV infection status was unknown, potentially confounding age-related changes in expanded clonotypes. Compared with the aged group, more naive CD4+ T cells, fewer expanded clones and increased TCR diversity were shown by the long-lived group, suggesting age selection. Observed TCR beta diversity correlated strongly with the percentage of naive T cells measured by flow cytometry. Observed TCR beta diversity per million T cells fell roughly linearly with age, and a significant reduction was already apparent by age about 38. Estimates of total diversity based on one million sequenced T cells were regarded as lower bounds and as underestimates.

The 39 donors, aged 6 to 90 years, were systemically healthy Caucasian individuals from Russia. Each donor gave ten milliliters of peripheral blood, collected into EDTA-treated Vacutainer tubes. PBMCs were isolated by Ficoll-Paque density-gradient centrifugation, with at least 6 million obtained per sample. Trizol reagent was used to extract total RNA from the PBMCs, yielding at least 6 micrograms per sample. For every donor, flow cytometry on a PBMC aliquot measured the percentage of naive CD45RAhigh/CD27high T cells. Receptors were amplified or captured by 5' RACE. The sequencing machine was an Illumina HiSeq 2500. A second about 6 to 11 cycle PCR used a sample-barcoded 5' primer and a J-beta primer mix. Each TCR beta cDNA molecule received a unique molecular identifier from a template-switch 5' adaptor carrying 12 random nucleotides. Each sample yielded at least 2.5 million CDR3-containing paired-end reads. First-strand cDNA was synthesized from all RNA with the Mint cDNA synthesis kit, primed by a TRBC-specific oligonucleotide. All cDNA was treated with uracil-DNA glycosylase and then went through a first 18-cycle PCR with the universal primers M1SS and BC2_uni_R. For the original study's pipeline: Normalization of each sample was performed by random selection of 1 million high-quality reads, each carrying a distinct molecular identifier. Instead of being binned into consensus sequences, reads that shared molecular identifiers were thrown out. MiTCR, with a Q25 quality threshold and the strictest error-elimination algorithm, was used for CDR3 identification, clonotype clustering and error correction. A nonparametric unseen species model using Euler transformation provided a lower-bound estimate of total TCR beta diversity. TCRdb redid the processing of the public reads, applying fastp at Q25 and MiXCR, and retained in-frame beta chains. A single entry per CDR3 protein holds the most common genes and DNA from its merged rows. The V and J calls follow TCRdb's processing rather than the paper's. This sample has about 670,000 distinct CDR3 sequences in its table, and around 52% of those were observed once. Of the sample, roughly 13% is held by the ten largest clones.

The CDR3 runs 14 amino acids, cysteine and phenylalanine included. The DNA shown is the 42-base CDR3, in frame from base 1. CDR1 and CDR2, per the germline V gene (reference sequence), are PRHDT and FYEKMQ. Trimming costs V 4 bases and J 5 bases, and their ends lie 12 bases apart. The rearranged chain carries TRBV13 and TRBJ2-1; 6 matching bases give a weak D call of TRBD2. This TCR was sampled from a woman over 75 in good health. The specimen sequenced was blood. This receptor carries the CDR3 CASSYGGLNNEQFF. The nucleotides read TGTGCCAGCAGCTATGGGGGGTTAAACAATGAGCAGTTCTTC.